This T cell receptor (beta chain) was found in a study of identical twins. The table lists this clonotype with many counts. The germline V gene has CDR1 MNHNS and CDR2 SASEGT. V gave up 7 bases and J gave up 4 bases; unmatched junction bases: 3. This CDR3 is 14 amino acids long. TCRdb called the 5' RACE reads again in MiXCR, with one record for every CDR3 protein. In the table there are some 250,000 distinct CDR3 sequences, 5% to 7% of which are singletons. The same data also contributed to another study, on T cells expressing NK-cell markers. As that report states: The authors applied an anti-gamma-delta TCR antibody in several experiments, and it restricted sorting to alpha-beta TCR T cells.

The V gene is TRBV6-1, the J gene TRBJ2-1; 11 nucleotides line up with TRBD2. The clonotype was recovered from a woman aged 18-30 years in good health. Sequenced material: CD8+ T cells sorted from blood. The DNA for the CDR3 is TGTGCCAGCACTACTAGCGGGGGATACAATGAGCAGTTCTTC. Amino acids: CASTTSGGYNEQFF.